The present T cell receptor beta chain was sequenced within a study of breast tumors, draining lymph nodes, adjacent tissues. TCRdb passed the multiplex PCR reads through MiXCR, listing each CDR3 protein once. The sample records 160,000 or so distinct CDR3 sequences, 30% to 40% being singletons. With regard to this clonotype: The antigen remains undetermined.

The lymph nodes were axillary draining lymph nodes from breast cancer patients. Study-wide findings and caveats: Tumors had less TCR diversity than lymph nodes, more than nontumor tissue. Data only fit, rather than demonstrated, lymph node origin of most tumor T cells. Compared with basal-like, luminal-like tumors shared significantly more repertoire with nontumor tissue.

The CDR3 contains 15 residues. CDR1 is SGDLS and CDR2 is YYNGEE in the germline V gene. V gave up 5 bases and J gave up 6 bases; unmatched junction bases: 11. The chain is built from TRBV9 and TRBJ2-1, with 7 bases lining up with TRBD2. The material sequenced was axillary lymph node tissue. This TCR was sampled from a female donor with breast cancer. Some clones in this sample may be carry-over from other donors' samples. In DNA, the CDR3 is TGTGCCAGCAGTAGCGGGCGGGTATCGTCCAATGAGCAGTTCTTC. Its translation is CASSSGRVSSNEQFF. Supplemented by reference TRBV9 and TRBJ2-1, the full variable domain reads DSGVTQTPKHLITATGQRVTLRCSPRSGDLSVYWYQQSLDQGLQFLIQYYNGEERAKGNILERFSAQQFPDLHSELNLSSLELGDSALYFCASSSGRVSSNEQFFGPGTRLTVL.